The 21 T cell receptor beta chains presented below share a single source sample, sequenced in a study of T cell repertoires in cytomegalovirus infection. TCRdb independently ran MiXCR on the reads; one entry per CDR3 protein. The table shows just under 550,000 distinct CDR3 sequences, with more than 25% occurring only once. The sample comprised PBMCs. The receptors here all came from a human donor in good health (CMV status not recorded). Some clones in this sample may be carry-over from other donors' samples.

The chain combines TRBV25-1 with TRBJ1-1; unclear D gene. Germline V lookup: CDR1 MGHDK, CDR2 SYGVNS. The CDR3 covers 16 residues. Trimming left V 5 bases short and J 5 bases short, with 21 bases between. The CDR3 spells CASSFLTTDFGTEAFF. The CDR3 DNA is TGTGCCAGCAGTTTTTTAACCACGGATTTTGGGACTGAAGCTTTCTTT.

This clonotype was seen at least ten times. The chain combines TRBV6-5 with TRBJ1-3, with D uncertain. This CDR3 is 18 amino acids long. Germline V gene sequence: CDR1 MNHEY, CDR2 SVGAGI. Trimming stripped 0 bases from V and 0 bases from J, with 15 bases between. The CDR3 region is CASSYSISQEHSGNTIYF. In DNA form, the CDR3 reads TGTGCCAGCAGTTACTCTATTAGCCAGGAGCACTCTGGAAACACCATATATTTT.

The chain links TRBV4-3 to TRBJ2-7; 10 bases are shared with TRBD1. V gave up 2 bases and J gave up 0 bases; unmatched junction bases: 1. In germline, CDR1 is LGHNA, CDR2 YSLEER. CDR3 length: 15 amino acids. In DNA, the CDR3 is TGCGCCAGCAGCCAAAGGGACAGGGGCTCCTACGAGCAGTACTTC. Encoded protein: CASSQRDRGSYEQYF.

The rearrangement links TRBV20-1 to TRBJ2-5; 10 nucleotides align to TRBD1. The germline gives CDR1 DFQATT, CDR2 SNEGSKA (reference sequence). The CDR3 extends over 14 amino acids. Trimming at V came to 1 base and at J to 5 bases, leaving 4 bases not matched to a gene. As DNA, the CDR3 is TGCAGTGCTAGAGGGACAGGGGGTCACGAGACCCAGTACTTC. This codes for CSARGTGGHETQYF.

The chain employs TRBV7-6 and TRBJ1-4; tentative D call: TRBD1 (6 bases). CDR3 size: 12 residues. CDR1 and CDR2 from the germline V gene are SGHVS and FNYEAQ. CDR3: CTSSLGGGTLFF. The CDR3, as DNA: TGTACTAGCAGCTTAGGGGGTGGGACGCTGTTTTTT. Based on the CDR3 plus reference TRBV7-6 and TRBJ1-4, the full variable domain is GAGVSQSPRYKVTKRGQDVALRCDPISGHVSLYWYRQALGQGPEFLTYFNYEAQQDKSGLPNDRFSAERPEGSISTLTIQRTEQRDSAMYRCTSSLGGGTLFFGSGTQLSVL.

CDR3 amino acids: CASSYSYQGGTEAFF. The CDR3 nucleotides are TGTGCCAGCAGTTACTCGTACCAGGGGGGGACTGAAGCTTTCTTT. The chain has TRBV6-2 or TRBV6-3 and TRBJ1-1, with 7 bases matching TRBD1. The junction had 6 bases not matched to a gene; V was cut back by 0 bases and J by 5 bases. This CDR3 contains 15 residues. The germline gives CDR1 MNHEY, CDR2 SVGEGT.

This clonotype was picked up a small number of times. V is TRBV5-1 and J is TRBJ2-3; the D is unclear. Germline assignment: CDR1 SGHRS and CDR2 YFSETQ. V lost 0 bases and J 1 base, leaving 6 bases between the germline ends. The CDR3 extends over 14 amino acids. DNA for the CDR3: TGCGCCAGCAGCTTGGCCGCCCGCACAGATACGCAGTATTTT. Its translation is CASSLAARTDTQYF.

This clonotype was seen more than once but under ten times. V and J are TRBV19 and TRBJ1-5, with D unresolved. Germline V gives CDR1 LNHDA, CDR2 SQIVND (reference sequence). There are 13 residues in the CDR3. Trimming pared 3 bases from V and 5 bases from J, leaving 8 bases between. CDR3 sequence (DNA): TGTGCCAGTAGTATTATCAGAGATCAGCCCCAGCATTTT. This translates into CASSIIRDQPQHF.

The CDR3: CASSDGQGAVSPLHF. The DNA of the CDR3 is TGTGCCAGCAGCGACGGACAGGGGGCCGTTTCACCCCTCCACTTT. V is TRBV9 and J is TRBJ1-6, with 11 nucleotides matching TRBD1. The CDR3 is 15 amino acids. The ends lost 3 bases at V and 9 bases at J; junction bases unmatched: 5. CDR1 is SGDLS and CDR2 is YYNGEE in the germline V gene.

This clonotype was recorded many times. The CDR3 DNA is TGTGCCAGCAGCTCCACAGCGTCCTATGGCTACACCTTC. Its protein product is CASSSTASYGYTF. The J gene is TRBJ1-2, the V gene TRBV7-2, with no clear D. The CDR3 is made up of 13 amino acids. V lost 4 bases, J lost 4 bases, and 10 bases lay in between. CDR1 and CDR2 (germline): SGHTA, FQGNSA. The full variable domain, with the rest looked up from reference TRBV7-2 and TRBJ1-2, is GAGVSQSPSNKVTEKGKDVELRCDPISGHTALYWYRQSLGQGLEFLIYFQGNSAPDKSGLPSDRFSAERTGGSVSTLTIQRTQQEDSAVYLCASSSTASYGYTFGSGTRLTVV.

This clonotype has just a few counts. The chain carries TRBV7-8 and TRBJ2-2, with 12 bases fitting TRBD2. Germline-derived CDR1 and CDR2 are SGHVS and FQNEAQ. The CDR3 is made up of 17 amino acids. Trimming at V came to 4 bases and at J to 0 bases, leaving 3 bases not matched to a gene. In DNA, the CDR3 is TGTGCCAGCAGCTACGGACTAGCGGGACCGAACACCGGGGAGCTGTTTTTT. This gives the protein CASSYGLAGPNTGELFF. The full variable domain, completed using reference TRBV7-8 and TRBJ2-2, is GAGVSQSPRYKVAKRGQDVALRCDPISGHVSLFWYQQALGQGPEFLTYFQNEAQLDKSGLPSDRFFAERPEGSVSTLKIQRTQQEDSAVYLCASSYGLAGPNTGELFFGEGSRLTVL.

The V call is TRBV19, the J call TRBJ1-1; the D gene is possibly TRBD1 (6 bases). The V gene's germline CDR1 is LNHDA and CDR2 SQIVND (reference sequence). The CDR3 is 15 amino acids. V lost 1 base, J lost 1 base, and 10 bases lay in between. The CDR3 is CASSIGPGENTEAFF. CDR3 DNA sequence: TGTGCCAGTAGTATAGGCCCAGGGGAGAACACTGAAGCTTTCTTT.

This clonotype was observed a few times. This chain joins TRBV11-2 and TRBJ2-2; D is unclear. The V and J ends lost 0 bases and 2 bases respectively, with 7 bases between them. The CDR3 contains 15 residues. Germline V gene sequence: CDR1 SGHAT, CDR2 FQNNGV. The CDR3 sequence is CASSLEITNTGELFF. CDR3 nucleotides: TGTGCCAGCAGCTTAGAGATAACCAACACCGGGGAGCTGTTTTTT.

In its sample, this clonotype was seen a few times. This chain links TRBV14 with TRBJ2-5; D could derive from TRBD1 or TRBD2 (5 bases each). This CDR3 has 12 amino acids. Germline V gene data show CDR1 as SGHDN and CDR2 as FVKESK. V was clipped by 5 bases and J by 10 bases, with 14 bases between them. Here the CDR3 DNA reads TGTGCCAGCAGCAGTAACCGGGGCGACCAGTACTTC. Translation gives CASSSNRGDQYF. Full variable domain (rest looked up from reference TRBV14 and TRBJ2-5): EAGVTQFPSHSVIEKGQTVTLRCDPISGHDNLYWYRRVMGKEIKFLLHFVKESKQDESGMPNNRFLAERTGGTYSTLKVQPAELEDSGVYFCASSSNRGDQYFGPGTRLLVL.

This rearrangement joins TRBV29-1 to TRBJ2-7; D possibly corresponds to TRBD1 (5 bases). V was trimmed by 1 base and J by 0 bases, leaving 10 bases between them. This CDR3 has 14 residues. Germline V gives CDR1 SQVTM, CDR2 ANQGSEA. CDR3 protein: CSVEGGRDSYEQYV. The CDR3 bases are TGCAGCGTTGAAGGGGGCAGGGACTCCTACGAGCAGTACGTC.

The chain recombines TRBV25-1 with TRBJ2-1; no reliable D call. V gave up 3 bases and J gave up 2 bases, with 5 bases separating them. Per germline, CDR1 MGHDK and CDR2 SYGVNS. This CDR3 is 13 amino acids long. The CDR3 region has the DNA TGTGCCAGCAGTGAGTCGCCCTACAATGAGCAGTTCTTC. It yields the protein CASSESPYNEQFF.

The V and J genes are TRBV7-2 and TRBJ2-3, with a tentative D call TRBD2 (5 bases). The length of the CDR3 is 16 residues. Germline V gene lookup returns CDR1 SGHTA and CDR2 FQGNSA. V lost 3 bases to trimming and J lost 0 bases, with 13 bases between them. DNA of the CDR3: TGTGCCAGCAGCTTCTCTTTAGCGACTAGCACAGATACGCAGTATTTT. Protein: CASSFSLATSTDTQYF.

This clonotype has a handful of counts. Sequence at one end of the junction differs from germline and may be a read error. The chain carries TRBV12-3 or TRBV12-4 and TRBJ2-1; D is possibly TRBD2 (6 bases). There are 15 residues in the CDR3. CDR3 region: CASTLAAGSYNEQFF. The DNA for the CDR3 is TGTGCCAGCACTTTAGCGGCAGGCTCCTACAATGAGCAGTTCTTC.

This clonotype has only a few counts. This sequence joins TRBV18 and TRBJ2-5; D not certain. The CDR3 has 13 residues. Looked up from germline, CDR1 is KGHSH and CDR2 is LQKENI. Trimming removed 3 bases at V and 4 bases at J, with 9 bases between. This CDR3 reads CASSPPSPETQYF. CDR3 DNA: TGTGCCAGCTCACCTCCCAGCCCAGAGACCCAGTACTTC.

This clonotype was found many times. The chain is built from TRBV7-2 and TRBJ2-1, with D possibly being TRBD2 (5 bases). There are 15 residues in the CDR3. V shed 5 bases and J shed 5 bases, with 16 bases lying between them. Germline loops: CDR1 SGHTA, CDR2 FQGNSA. CDR3 protein: CASSKGGLAHNEQFF. Here the CDR3 DNA reads TGTGCCAGCAGCAAGGGCGGCCTAGCCCACAATGAGCAGTTCTTC.

The chain employs TRBV11-3 and TRBJ2-1; 13 bases match TRBD2. V shed 9 bases and J 8 bases; nucleotides not matched to a gene: 7. Germline V gene lookup returns CDR1 SGHNT and CDR2 YENEEA. This CDR3 has 14 residues. CDR3 loop: CASDTSGRAHEQFF. The CDR3 bases are TGTGCCAGTGACACTAGCGGGAGGGCCCATGAGCAGTTCTTC.